Listed below are T cell receptor beta chains from one sample, sequenced in a study of blood T cell repertoires in COVID-19. Repertoires were generated with immunoSEQ multiplex PCR, while TCRdb's copy carries only in-frame clones and drops some. The table includes roughly 440,000 clones, 88% detected once. Sequencing input: peripheral blood. The receptors come from a woman in her forties or fifties with COVID-19, enrolled during active disease. Each CDR3 is given with its conserved first and last residue. A D gene is named only where the DNA matches it firmly.

j_call d_call v_call cdr3_aa cdr3_nt
TRBJ2-2 . TRBV27 CASSFSASWLGELFF TGTGCCAGCAGTTTTTCGGCTAGTTGGCTCGGGGAGCTGTTTTTT
TRBJ1-2 TRBD1 TRBV5-3 CARPRQGVSYGYTF TGTGCCAGACCCCGACAGGGGGTTAGCTATGGCTACACCTTC
TRBJ2-3 TRBD2 TRBV6-5 CASSYWPGGTDTQYF TGTGCCAGCAGTTATTGGCCCGGGGGGACAGATACGCAGTATTTT
TRBJ1-3 . TRBV27 CASRGGWGDGNTIYF TGTGCCAGCAGGGGGGGTTGGGGGGATGGAAACACCATATATTTT
TRBJ1-5 . TRBV29-1 CSALDWDSNQPQHF TGCAGCGCCTTGGACTGGGATAGCAATCAGCCCCAGCATTTT
TRBJ2-2 . TRBV2 CASSDRSGNTGELFF TGTGCCAGCAGTGACCGATCGGGGAACACCGGGGAGCTGTTTTTT
TRBJ1-5 TRBD1 TRBV5-4 CASSLGSGGVNQPQHF TGTGCCAGCAGCTTGGGTTCAGGGGGCGTGAATCAGCCCCAGCATTTT
TRBJ1-1 TRBD1 TRBV6-6 CASSYRGSRGRTEAFF TGTGCCAGCAGTTACCGGGGGAGCAGGGGGCGGACTGAAGCTTTCTTT
TRBJ1-4 . TRBV13 CASSSGEGSLF TGTGCCAGCAGTTCAGGGGAGGGGAGCCTTTTT
TRBJ1-6 TRBD1 TRBV28 CASSTPDRGRNSPLHF TGTGCCAGCAGTACCCCCGACAGGGGGCGAAATTCACCCCTCCACTTT
TRBJ2-1 . TRBV7-3 CASSAIGQAYNEQFF TGTGCCAGCAGCGCGATAGGACAAGCCTACAATGAGCAGTTCTTC
TRBJ1-1 TRBD1 TRBV6-5 CASSLVTGGITEAFF TGTGCCAGCAGTCTGGTTACAGGGGGCATCACTGAAGCTTTCTTT
TRBJ2-2 . TRBV19 CASSIVQFTGELFF TGTGCCAGTAGTATAGTACAGTTCACCGGGGAGCTGTTTTTT
TRBJ2-2 TRBD1 TRBV2 CASSLRGQGNTGELFF TGTGCCAGCAGTCTGCGGGGACAGGGGAACACCGGGGAGCTGTTTTTT
TRBJ2-1 TRBD1 TRBV3-1/TRBV3-2 CASSQFRDRQFF TGTGCCAGCAGCCAGTTTCGGGACAGGCAGTTCTTC
TRBJ1-2 . TRBV9 CASSVSDSGRGYTF TGTGCCAGCAGCGTCAGTGATTCGGGGAGAGGCTACACCTTC
TRBJ1-2 . TRBV19 CASSIRQPGNYGYTF TGTGCCAGTAGTATTAGACAGCCTGGAAACTATGGCTACACCTTC
TRBJ1-4 . TRBV9 CASSSEGRAEKLFF TGTGCCAGCAGCTCGGAGGGCAGGGCTGAAAAACTGTTTTTT
TRBJ1-1 . TRBV7-9 CASSPPRSNTEAFF TGTGCCAGCAGCCCCCCGAGGTCGAACACTGAAGCTTTCTTT
TRBJ2-3 . TRBV11-3 CASSLRRGGADTQYF TGTGCCAGCAGCTTACGACGGGGAGGAGCAGATACGCAGTATTTT
TRBJ2-7 . TRBV2 CASRRGPYEQYF TGTGCCAGCAGACGCGGTCCCTACGAGCAGTACTTC
TRBJ2-5 . TRBV7-6 CASSSQETQYF TGTGCCAGCAGCTCGCAAGAGACCCAGTACTTC
TRBJ2-1 . TRBV4-1 CASSLRDWGEDEQFF TGCGCCAGCTCCCTCCGGGACTGGGGCGAGGATGAGCAGTTCTTC
TRBJ2-1 TRBD2 TRBV24-1 CATSTPGTSGRDEQFF TGTGCCACCAGTACACCCGGGACTAGCGGTCGGGATGAGCAGTTCTTC
TRBJ1-1 . TRBV10-3 CAISDPTTEAFF TGTGCCATCAGTGACCCTACGACTGAAGCTTTCTTT
TRBJ2-5 . TRBV2 CASSRGGTAQETQYF TGTGCCAGCAGTCGGGGCGGGACAGCCCAAGAGACCCAGTACTTC
TRBJ1-3 TRBD1 TRBV7-6 CASSLADPDRAADTIYF TGTGCCAGCAGCTTAGCTGACCCCGACAGGGCAGCGGACACCATATATTTT